The 9 T cell receptor beta chains given below trace back to one sample, sequenced in a study of PD-1 blockade in classical Hodgkin lymphoma. Repertoires were generated with immunoSEQ multiplex PCR, while TCRdb's copy carries only in-frame clones and drops some. The table has under 45,000 clones, approximately 80% seen once; the top ten hold around 22%. All patients relapsed after autologous stem cell transplantation, and brentuximab vedotin exposure varied. The sequencing used peripheral blood mononuclear cells (PBMCs), collected at baseline. These receptors all stem from a human donor with classical Hodgkin lymphoma.

This clone has more than one count but fewer than ten. V gene TRBV28 combines with J gene TRBJ2-6; D not resolved. The germline gives CDR1 MDHEN, CDR2 SYDVKM. The CDR3 is made up of 11 amino acids. Trimming took 2 bases from V and 8 from J, leaving 1 base between them. CDR3 sequence: CASSLTNVLTF. For the CDR3, the DNA is TGTGCCAGCAGTTTAACCAACGTCCTGACTTTC.

Details on this clone: Germline and junction disagree at one end, which may indicate a read error. The rearrangement uses TRBV2 and TRBJ1-1, with TRBD1 as a possible D gene (5 bases). The CDR3 runs 11 residues. Germline CDR1 reads SNHLY; CDR2 reads FYNNEI. The DNA for the CDR3 is TGTGCCAGCAGTCCTCAGGGATCTGAGAGTTTT. Its translation: CASSPQGSESF.

V usage is TRBV5-8 and J usage is TRBJ1-5; 8 nucleotides align to TRBD1. Germline V lookup: CDR1 SGHTS, CDR2 YDEGEE. This CDR3 has 16 residues. V shed 4 bases, J shed 7 bases, and the junction held 13 bases outside the gene matches. The CDR3 protein is CASSPRSGQGGQPQHF. CDR3 bases: TGTGCCAGCAGCCCAAGAAGTGGACAGGGAGGGCAGCCCCAGCATTTT. The complete variable domain, with remaining parts taken from reference TRBV5-8 and TRBJ1-5, reads EAGVTQSPTHLIKTRGQQATLRCSPISGHTSVYWYQQALGLGLQFLLWYDEGEERNRGNFPPRFSGRQFPNYSSELNVNALELEDSALYLCASSPRSGQGGQPQHFGDGTRLSIL.

The chain recombines TRBV6-1 with TRBJ1-1, with 7 positions matching TRBD1. Per the germline V gene, CDR1 is MNHNS and CDR2 is SASEGT. The CDR3 has 14 amino acids. V was clipped by 4 bases and J by 0 bases; unmatched bases: 2. The chain's CDR3 is CASSGDSLNTEAFF. CDR3 nucleotides: TGTGCCAGCAGTGGGGACAGCTTGAACACTGAAGCTTTCTTT.

This clone occurred once. The chain is built from TRBV18 and TRBJ1-3; 7 bases match TRBD1. Looked up from germline, CDR1 is KGHSH and CDR2 is LQKENI. After removal of 3 bases from V and 1 base from J, the junction contained 3 bases not matched to a gene. The CDR3 extends over 15 amino acids. The CDR3 coding sequence is TGTGCCAGCTCACCTCAGGGGGGATCTGGAAACACCATATATTTT. As protein: CASSPQGGSGNTIYF.

V usage is TRBV30 and J usage is TRBJ2-4, with TRBD2 matching 9 bases. CDR1 is GTSNPN, CDR2 SVGIG, per germline (reference sequence). The CDR3 runs 13 residues. V was clipped by 3 bases and J by 5 bases; unmatched bases: 2. CDR3 amino acids: CAWSRTSENIQYF. CDR3 DNA sequence: TGTGCCTGGAGCCGGACTAGCGAAAACATTCAGTACTTC.

This clone showed up just once. For the CDR3, the DNA is TGTGCCAGCAGCTTACCAGGGCTCACTGAAGCTTTCTTT. As protein: CASSLPGLTEAFF. This chain uses TRBV7-3 with TRBJ1-1, with D perhaps TRBD1 (5 bases). The CDR3 covers 13 residues. Per the germline V gene, CDR1 is SGHTA and CDR2 is FQGTGA. Trimming took 2 bases from V and 4 from J, leaving 8 bases between them.

The chain recombines TRBV11-2 with TRBJ2-2, with TRBD1 as a possible D gene (6 bases). Germline-derived CDR1 and CDR2 are SGHAT and FQNNGV. This CDR3 is 15 amino acids long. Trimming removed 5 bases from V and 7 bases from J, with 17 bases in between. The CDR3 DNA is TGTGCCAGCAGCCACAGGGTAGCTGGGGGCGGGGAGCTGTTTTTT. This codes for CASSHRVAGGGELFF. The full variable domain, rest sourced from reference TRBV11-2 and TRBJ2-2, is EAGVAQSPRYKIIEKRQSVAFWCNPISGHATLYWYQQILGQGPKLLIQFQNNGVVDDSQLPKDRFSAERLKGVDSTLKIQPAKLEDSAVYLCASSHRVAGGGELFFGEGSRLTVL.

This chain connects TRBV6-5 to TRBJ2-7; TRBD1 is a possible D gene (6 bases). Germline values: CDR1 MNHEY, CDR2 SVGAGI. The CDR3 consists of 12 residues. V was clipped by 5 bases and J by 2 bases, with 7 bases between them. The DNA for the CDR3 is TGTGCCAGCAGTGACAGGCCCTACGAGCAGTACTTC. The encoded protein is CASSDRPYEQYF.